The 17 T cell receptor beta chains below were found in one sample sequenced in a study of radiation and T cells in renal cell carcinoma (TCRdb year 2020). Libraries came from the immunoSEQ multiplex PCR assay. TCRdb took this table from immuneACCESS and kept in-frame rearrangements with V and J called. Such tables lack part of the clones; where checked against another copy, unresolved V genes explain under half of the gap, and the rest is unexplained. The sample table shows just over 15,000 clones, and less than 65% are seen once. 25% to 30% of the sample comes from the top ten. The time point label for this specimen denotes: tumor resected at nephrectomy. This specimen's treatment or condition label, interpreted: 15 Gy SBRT to primary tumor, nephrectomy 4 weeks later. Sequencing used tumor tissue, obtained from a patient whose treatment included radiotherapy and nephrectomy. Every receptor here comes from a woman between 65 and 79 years old with renal cell carcinoma.

This rearrangement joins TRBV29-1 to TRBJ2-7; D unresolved. This CDR3 region has 13 residues. Germline CDR1 SQVTM, CDR2 ANQGSEA. V dropped 4 bases and J dropped 2 bases, with 12 bases sitting between them. CDR3 sequence: CSVVQLPTYEQYF. The DNA for the CDR3 is TGCAGCGTTGTGCAGTTGCCCACCTACGAGCAGTACTTC.

Judged by abundance, this clone is medium-sized. V usage is TRBV7-9 and J usage is TRBJ2-1; the D gene is possibly TRBD1 (6 bases). The germline V gene has CDR1 SEHNR and CDR2 FQNEAQ (reference sequence). Trimming took 5 bases from V and 12 from J, leaving 11 bases between them. This CDR3 has 11 residues. CDR3 coding DNA: TGTGCCAGCAGCGAACAGGGTTGGCAGTTCTTC. It encodes CASSEQGWQFF.

The V and J genes are TRBV6-1 and TRBJ1-1; 9 positions agree with TRBD1. Germline lookup yields CDR1 MNHNS and CDR2 SASEGT. The CDR3 covers 17 residues. J lost 8 bases, V lost 0 bases, and 13 bases had no gene match. CDR3 loop: CASSEATYGTGIPEAFF. The CDR3, as DNA: TGTGCCAGCAGTGAAGCGACTTACGGGACAGGGATCCCCGAAGCTTTCTTT.

The J gene is TRBJ2-2, the V gene TRBV9, with TRBD2 identical over 8 bases. Germline CDR1 and CDR2: SGDLS and YYNGEE. V lost 1 base, J lost 3 bases, and 5 bases stayed unmatched. The CDR3 contains 16 residues. The CDR3 region is CASSVTGGADTGELFF. DNA of the CDR3: TGTGCCAGCAGCGTAACCGGGGGGGCGGACACCGGGGAGCTGTTTTTT. Filled out from reference TRBV9 and TRBJ2-2, the complete variable domain reads DSGVTQTPKHLITATGQRVTLRCSPRSGDLSVYWYQQSLDQGLQFLIQYYNGEERAKGNILERFSAQQFPDLHSELNLSSLELGDSALYFCASSVTGGADTGELFFGEGSRLTVL.

This clone was seen a handful of times. This chain joins TRBV6-6 and TRBJ1-4; 7 bases line up with TRBD1. The V segment lost 6 bases and the J segment 3 bases; nucleotides outside the gene matches: 10. The CDR3 has 16 amino acids. Germline V gene lookup returns CDR1 MNHNY and CDR2 SVGAGI (reference sequence). The CDR3 sequence: CASSMTGIGPNEKLFF. The CDR3 DNA is TGTGCCAGCAGCATGACAGGGATTGGGCCTAATGAAAAACTGTTTTTT.

The chain links TRBV5-1 to TRBJ2-2; 7 bases align to TRBD1. The CDR3 has 16 amino acids. Looked up from germline, CDR1 is SGHRS and CDR2 is YFSETQ. Trimming removed 4 bases from V and 0 bases from J; junction bases left unmatched: 6. CDR3: CASSKQGPANTGELFF. CDR3 DNA: TGCGCCAGCAGCAAACAGGGGCCAGCGAACACCGGGGAGCTGTTTTTT.

The J gene is TRBJ1-2, the V gene TRBV9; possibly TRBD1 for D (6 bases). This CDR3 spans 14 amino acids. Germline V CDR1 and CDR2: SGDLS, YYNGEE. Trimming shortened V by 3 bases and J by 4 bases, and 13 bases separated the two germline ends. The CDR3 sequence is CASSDIQGGYGYTF. The CDR3 DNA follows: TGTGCCAGCAGCGATATACAGGGAGGCTATGGCTACACCTTC.

This chain uses TRBV11-2 with TRBJ2-1; 10 bases line up with TRBD2. V shed 5 bases and J 4 bases; nucleotides not matched to a gene: 8. CDR3 length equals 16 residues. Per germline, CDR1 SGHAT and CDR2 FQNNGV. Here the CDR3 DNA reads TGTGCCAGCAGCCCAAATAGCGGGGGGCCTTACAATGAGCAGTTCTTC. This translates into CASSPNSGGPYNEQFF. The full variable domain, with the rest looked up from reference TRBV11-2 and TRBJ2-1, is EAGVAQSPRYKIIEKRQSVAFWCNPISGHATLYWYQQILGQGPKLLIQFQNNGVVDDSQLPKDRFSAERLKGVDSTLKIQPAKLEDSAVYLCASSPNSGGPYNEQFFGPGTRLTVL.

The gene calls are TRBV11-3 and TRBJ2-1; TRBD2 aligns across 8 bases. With 4 bases clipped from V and 8 bases from J, the junction kept 7 bases outside the gene matches. Germline V CDR1 and CDR2: SGHNT, YENEEA. The CDR3 has 14 residues. The CDR3 loop is CASSSVSGNDEQFF. CDR3 sequence (DNA): TGTGCCAGCAGCTCAGTTAGCGGGAATGATGAGCAGTTCTTC.

The CDR3 nucleotides read TGTGCCAGCAGTGCGACTAGCGAGGAGACCCAGTACTTC. Its protein is CASSATSEETQYF. V is TRBV27 and J is TRBJ2-5; 8 bases fit TRBD2. The V segment lost 5 bases and the J segment 5 bases; nucleotides outside the gene matches: 4. Germline loops: CDR1 MNHEY, CDR2 SMNVEV (reference sequence). CDR3 length equals 13 residues.

The chain couples TRBV18 to TRBJ1-3; tentatively, D is TRBD1 (5 bases). The V end lost 11 bases, the J end lost 0 bases, and 11 bases lay between the germline ends. CDR3 length: 13 residues. CDR1 is KGHSH and CDR2 is LQKENI in the germline V gene. The CDR3 coding sequence is TGTGCCGCAGGGAACAGCTCTGGAAACACCATATATTTT. Its protein is CAAGNSSGNTIYF.

In this sample, this clone turned up once. This sequence joins TRBV11-2 and TRBJ2-3; unclear D gene. From germline, CDR1 is SGHAT and CDR2 FQNNGV. The CDR3 is 16 amino acids. V shed 5 bases and J shed 1 base, with 16 bases lying between them. The CDR3 region is CASSLRLSYRTDTQYF. CDR3 sequence (DNA): TGTGCCAGCAGCCTGCGTCTCTCCTACCGCACAGATACGCAGTATTTT.

This clone has only one observation. This chain links TRBV7-3 with TRBJ2-5; the D call may be TRBD1 or TRBD2 (5 bases each). Germline CDR1 reads SGHTA; CDR2 reads FQGTGA. Trimming removed 3 bases at V and 5 bases at J, with 10 bases between. The CDR3 extends over 13 amino acids. The CDR3 sequence: CASSFRDGETQYF. The CDR3 bases are TGTGCCAGCAGCTTCAGGGACGGGGAGACCCAGTACTTC.

V gene TRBV19 combines with J gene TRBJ1-5; D not certain. The CDR3 is made up of 11 amino acids. Trimming shortened V by 5 bases and J by 7 bases, and 6 bases separated the two germline ends. CDR1 is LNHDA and CDR2 is SQIVND in the germline V gene (reference sequence). The CDR3 loop is CASSSGQPQHF. The CDR3 DNA is TGTGCCAGTAGTTCCGGGCAGCCCCAGCATTTT.

V gene TRBV29-1 combines with J gene TRBJ1-1; D unresolved. V lost 6 bases to trimming and J lost 5 bases, with 19 bases between them. The CDR3 extends over 14 amino acids. Germline CDR1 is SQVTM and CDR2 is ANQGSEA. In DNA, the CDR3 is TGCAGCGTCCGTCTCGTTTACCCGGGGACTGAAGCTTTCTTT. Protein sequence: CSVRLVYPGTEAFF.

This clone was counted only a few times. CDR3: CASSPGTSGGAPGTDTQYF. DNA of the CDR3: TGTGCCAGCAGCCCTGGGACTAGCGGGGGGGCCCCCGGAACAGATACGCAGTATTTT. The chain links TRBV7-9 to TRBJ2-3; 16 bases align to TRBD2. V dropped 5 bases and J dropped 3; count of bases not matched to a gene: 11. The germline V gene encodes CDR1 SEHNR and CDR2 FQNEAQ (reference sequence). This CDR3 has 19 amino acids.

The chain combines TRBV4-1 with TRBJ1-3; D uncertain. The CDR3 is 16 residues long. The V gene's germline CDR1 is MGHRA and CDR2 YSYEKL. V lost 1 base and J lost 0, with 10 bases in between. CDR3 nucleotides: TGCGCCAGCAGCCAAGTCGGTCGGTTCTCTGGAAACACCATATATTTT. Translation gives CASSQVGRFSGNTIYF.